The 20 T cell receptor beta chains below were found in one sample sequenced in a study of response to subunit inactivated influenza vaccine. MiXCR was run by TCRdb on the RT-PCR reads, yielding one entry per CDR3 protein. The data hold over 450,000 distinct CDR3 sequences, with 13% observed a single time. The sequencing here drew on PBMCs from blood, taken about 40 days after vaccination. These receptors all stem from a man aged 50-59 years who received an inactivated influenza vaccine.

This chain joins TRBV24-1 and TRBJ2-3; the D gene could be TRBD1 or TRBD2 (5 bases each). Trimming took 5 bases from V and 0 from J, leaving 8 bases between them. The CDR3 consists of 14 residues. Germline V gene lookup returns CDR1 KGHDR and CDR2 SFDVKD. CDR3 nucleotide sequence: TGTGCCACCAGTGGGGACGCTAGCACAGATACGCAGTATTTT. Its protein product is CATSGDASTDTQYF.

This clonotype was seen ten or more times. The CDR3 loop is CATSRENRLTDTQYF. In DNA form, the CDR3 reads TGTGCCACCAGCAGAGAAAACAGGCTCACAGATACGCAGTATTTT. The chain employs TRBV15 and TRBJ2-3, with D tentatively TRBD1 (5 bases). CDR3 length: 15 amino acids. The V end was cut by 0 bases, the J end by 2 bases, with 9 bases between. Per the germline V gene, CDR1 is LNHNV and CDR2 is YYDKDF (reference sequence).

This clonotype occurred many times. This rearrangement joins TRBV5-1 to TRBJ2-1; no reliable D call. The CDR3 contains 15 residues. Germline V CDR1 and CDR2: SGHRS, YFSETQ. V lost 0 bases, J lost 5 bases, and 12 bases lay in between. CDR3 region: CASSLAPMDDNEQFF. The CDR3 coding sequence is TGCGCCAGCAGCTTGGCACCCATGGACGACAATGAGCAGTTCTTC. The whole variable domain, remainder taken from reference TRBV5-1 and TRBJ2-1, is KAGVTQTPRYLIKTRGQQVTLSCSPISGHRSVSWYQQTPGQGLQFLFEYFSETQRNKGNFPGRFSGRQFSNSRSEMNVSTLELGDSALYLCASSLAPMDDNEQFFGPGTRLTVL.

The chain joins TRBV6-1 to TRBJ1-3; no firm D call. V lost 7 bases and J 4 bases, leaving 14 bases between the germline ends. Germline V lookup: CDR1 MNHNS, CDR2 SASEGT. This CDR3 contains 14 residues. CDR3 residues: CASMIRVPGNTIYF. The CDR3 DNA follows: TGTGCCAGCATGATCCGGGTCCCGGGAAACACCATATATTTT.

The CDR3 coding sequence is TGCGCCAGCAGCCAAGACGATGGAGGGCCCCTCCACTTT. Translating it yields CASSQDDGGPLHF. The V and J genes are TRBV4-3 and TRBJ1-6; D is undetermined. The CDR3 has 13 amino acids. The ends were cut back, 0 bases at V and 13 bases at J, with 10 bases in the middle. Germline CDR1 LGHNA, CDR2 YSLEER.

The V gene is TRBV7-6, the J gene TRBJ1-4; 11 bases line up with TRBD1. This CDR3 region has 17 residues. V dropped 1 base and J dropped 6; count of bases not matched to a gene: 7. CDR1 SGHVS and CDR2 FNYEAQ come from the germline V gene. CDR3 sequence reads: CASSLGAGQGEYEKLFF. As DNA, the CDR3 is TGTGCCAGCAGCTTAGGAGCGGGACAGGGGGAATATGAAAAACTGTTTTTT.

In this sample, this clonotype turned up a few times. The chain employs TRBV5-1 and TRBJ2-2, with a weak D call TRBD1 (5 bases). The CDR3 extends over 15 amino acids. Trimming shortened V by 4 bases and J by 0 bases, and 10 bases separated the two germline ends. CDR1 and CDR2 (germline): SGHRS, YFSETQ. DNA of the CDR3: TGCGCCAGCAGCACAGGACGGCCGAACACCGGGGAGCTGTTTTTT. Translating it yields CASSTGRPNTGELFF.

In this sample, this clonotype turned up a few times. The J gene is TRBJ2-2, the V gene TRBV4-3, with a weak D call TRBD1 (5 bases). Between the trimmed V and J ends, which lost 1 base and 6 bases, there was a span of 9 bases. This CDR3 comprises 14 residues. CDR1 LGHNA and CDR2 YSLEER come from the germline V gene. The CDR3 loop is CASSQAEGAGELFF. The DNA of the CDR3 is TGCGCCAGCAGCCAAGCCGAAGGGGCCGGGGAGCTGTTTTTT.

This clonotype has a count of ten or more. In DNA form, the CDR3 reads TGCAGTGCTAGGAAGGGACCGAGCACAGATACGCAGTATTTT. Its protein product is CSARKGPSTDTQYF. The J gene is TRBJ2-3, the V gene TRBV20-1; the D gene could be TRBD1 or TRBD2 (5 bases each). The V end was cut by 3 bases, the J end by 0 bases, with 10 bases between. This CDR3 has 14 residues. Germline V gene sequence: CDR1 DFQATT, CDR2 SNEGSKA (reference sequence).

This clonotype has only a few counts. The V and J genes are TRBV16 and TRBJ2-1, with 10 bases matching TRBD2. V lost 2 bases to trimming and J lost 1 base; unmatched junction nucleotides: 2. The CDR3 runs to 16 residues. CDR1 is KGHSY and CDR2 is FQNENV in the germline V gene. CDR3: CASSQLSGGSYNEQFF. CDR3 DNA sequence: TGTGCCAGCAGCCAACTTAGCGGGGGGTCCTACAATGAGCAGTTCTTC.

This clonotype has at least ten counts. The J gene is TRBJ2-3, the V gene TRBV6-5; 8 nucleotides match TRBD1. Germline V gene data show CDR1 as MNHEY and CDR2 as SVGAGI. There are 15 residues in the CDR3. Trimming removed 4 bases from V and 4 bases from J; junction bases left unmatched: 7. The chain's CDR3 is CASSFSGQGPDTQYF. The CDR3 bases are TGTGCCAGCAGTTTCTCCGGACAGGGTCCAGATACGCAGTATTTT.

This clonotype was observed once. The chain combines TRBV5-1 with TRBJ2-5, with 13 bases that match TRBD2. V was clipped by 2 bases and J by 5 bases; unmatched bases: 6. There are 16 residues in the CDR3. Germline values: CDR1 SGHRS, CDR2 YFSETQ. CDR3 protein: CASSLRLAGGGETQYF. The DNA of the CDR3 is TGCGCCAGCAGCTTACGACTAGCGGGGGGCGGTGAGACCCAGTACTTC. Combining the CDR3 with reference TRBV5-1 and TRBJ2-5 gives the whole variable domain KAGVTQTPRYLIKTRGQQVTLSCSPISGHRSVSWYQQTPGQGLQFLFEYFSETQRNKGNFPGRFSGRQFSNSRSEMNVSTLELGDSALYLCASSLRLAGGGETQYFGPGTRLLVL.

The chain is built from TRBV7-8 and TRBJ2-1; D remains ambiguous. CDR1 is SGHVS and CDR2 is FQNEAQ in the germline V gene. Trimming shortened V by 4 bases and J by 6 bases, and 4 bases separated the two germline ends. The length of the CDR3 is 11 residues. The CDR3 nucleotides are TGTGCCAGCAGCTACTCCAATGAGCAGTTCTTC. It is translated as CASSYSNEQFF.

The V call is TRBV29-1, the J call TRBJ1-1; D is unclear. Trimming pared 6 bases from V and 0 bases from J, leaving 11 bases between. The CDR3 sequence is 13 residues long. CDR1 SQVTM and CDR2 ANQGSEA come from the germline V gene. The CDR3: CSVARDMNTEAFF. As DNA, the CDR3 is TGCAGCGTCGCCCGGGATATGAACACTGAAGCTTTCTTT.

This clonotype was seen ten or more times. The chain uses TRBV4-3 and TRBJ2-1; 7 bases are a match to TRBD2. In germline, CDR1 is LGHNA, CDR2 YSLEER. The V gene end was trimmed by 6 bases and the J gene end by 7 bases; junction bases not matched to a gene: 27. The CDR3 has 20 amino acids. The CDR3 nucleotides read TGCGCCAGCAGTTTGCGGCGGGAGTACATTACCGGTGGGAGGGGTAATGAGCAGTTCTTC. It specifies CASSLRREYITGGRGNEQFF.

The J gene is TRBJ1-1, the V gene TRBV4-3; D might be TRBD1 (5 bases). V gave up 0 bases and J gave up 11 bases, with 22 bases separating them. Germline CDR1 reads LGHNA; CDR2 reads YSLEER. This CDR3 has 16 amino acids. The CDR3 region has the DNA TGCGCCAGCAGCCAAGATCAGGGCAGACACAGTTACGGGGCTTTCTTT. As protein: CASSQDQGRHSYGAFF.

This clonotype was picked up a small number of times. The gene calls are TRBV6-2 or TRBV6-3 and TRBJ1-2, with unresolved D. The germline CDR1 and CDR2 sequences are MNHEY and SVGEGT. The CDR3 is 15 amino acids. Between the trimmed V and J ends, which lost 0 bases and 5 bases, there was a span of 13 bases. The CDR3 protein is CASSYSSGRLYGYTF. In nucleotides, the CDR3 is TGTGCCAGCAGTTACTCGAGCGGACGGTTATATGGCTACACCTTC.

The rearrangement joins TRBV5-4 to TRBJ2-1; 8 nucleotides align to TRBD2. The CDR3 has 17 residues. Germline V gene lookup returns CDR1 SGHNT and CDR2 YYREEE (reference sequence). J gave up 2 bases and V 4 bases, and 11 bases lay outside the gene matches. CDR3 in DNA: TGTGCCAGCAGCCAACCGGGGGGGGCCGGGACCTACAATGAGCAGTTCTTC. Amino acids: CASSQPGGAGTYNEQFF.

This clonotype was detected a few times. As DNA, the CDR3 is TGTGCCACCAGCAGAGAGCAGGGCTCGCGGGTAACTAATGAAAAACTGTTTTTT. Residues: CATSREQGSRVTNEKLFF. This chain joins TRBV15 and TRBJ1-4; D may be TRBD1 (5 bases). Trimming stripped 0 bases from V and 1 base from J, with 15 bases between. The germline V gene encodes CDR1 LNHNV and CDR2 YYDKDF (reference sequence). The length of the CDR3 is 18 residues.

A few counts support this clonotype. The chain couples TRBV18 to TRBJ1-2; D is unclear. Germline V gene sequence: CDR1 KGHSH, CDR2 LQKENI. Trimming left V 3 bases short and J 0 bases short, with 14 bases between. The CDR3 loop spans 16 amino acids. The CDR3 protein is CASSPRSPGTNYGYTF. The CDR3 bases are TGTGCCAGCTCACCCCGATCCCCCGGGACTAACTATGGCTACACCTTC.